This entry describes one T cell receptor (beta chain). The antigen remains unidentified. V shed 6 bases and J 3 bases; nucleotides not matched to a gene: 7. This CDR3 has 14 residues. Germline CDR1 is MNHNS and CDR2 is SASEGT. These data originate in a study of a mutant IDH1 vaccine in newly diagnosed glioma. Study-level information: Patients previously underwent radiotherapy, temozolomide, or both, and most underwent both.

Study-wide results and limits: Among top peripheral T cell clonotypes, changes seemed unrelated to pseudoprogression.

Assay used: immunoSEQ multiplex PCR; TCRdb lists only in-frame clones, some missing. The sample carries 55,000 to 65,000 clones, around four fifths recorded once. The sample's time point: week 35, safety follow-up. Topical imiquimod accompanied each vaccine dose, which consisted of 300 ug of mutant IDH1 20-mer peptide. Across weeks 1, 3, 5, 7, 11, 15, 19 and 23, patients received a vaccination each time, eight in all. Astrocytomas that were new, WHO grade 3 or 4, IDH1-mutant and ATRX-lost were present in the donors. The sequence derives from a man aged 25 to 40 with glioma. The genes are TRBV6-1 and TRBJ2-7; TRBD1 aligns across 8 bases. The source material was PBMCs, sampled from a glioma patient whose treatment included an IDH1 peptide vaccine. The CDR3 DNA reads TGTGCCAGCAGCGCCGGGACAGGACTCTACGAGCAGTACTTC. Protein: CASSAGTGLYEQYF.